This TCR beta chain was sequenced for a study of blood T cell repertoires in COVID-19. Recruits, aged roughly 18 to 95 years, lived in 24 US areas. Cohorts were assigned according to the clinical history that participants reported. For recovered donors of Cohort 3, there were two negative PCRs, clearance, or symptom resolution. This CDR3 is 22 amino acids long. Germline CDR1 MGHRA, CDR2 YSYEKL. On this clone itself: A junction end diverges from the germline sequence, so it may reflect a read error.

In the original analysis: Amplified reference gene primers provided the basis for estimating nucleated cell counts. Repertoires were generated with immunoSEQ multiplex PCR, while TCRdb's copy carries only in-frame clones and drops some. V, J and clone size are those of that table, while D and trimming were read from the DNA. The top ten hold 6.2% of the sample, which has some 180,000 clones, 75% to 90% seen once. The V and J genes are TRBV4-1 and TRBJ2-2; TRBD1 matches 12 bases. The sample was PBMCs or T cells enriched from blood (not recorded which). This TCR was recovered from a man in his forties who had recovered from COVID-19. CDR3 DNA sequence: TGCGCCAGCAGCCATGATAACCCCCCGGGACAGGGGGCTATTCCGAATACCGGGGAGCTGTTTTTT. It is translated as CASSHDNPPGQGAIPNTGELFF.